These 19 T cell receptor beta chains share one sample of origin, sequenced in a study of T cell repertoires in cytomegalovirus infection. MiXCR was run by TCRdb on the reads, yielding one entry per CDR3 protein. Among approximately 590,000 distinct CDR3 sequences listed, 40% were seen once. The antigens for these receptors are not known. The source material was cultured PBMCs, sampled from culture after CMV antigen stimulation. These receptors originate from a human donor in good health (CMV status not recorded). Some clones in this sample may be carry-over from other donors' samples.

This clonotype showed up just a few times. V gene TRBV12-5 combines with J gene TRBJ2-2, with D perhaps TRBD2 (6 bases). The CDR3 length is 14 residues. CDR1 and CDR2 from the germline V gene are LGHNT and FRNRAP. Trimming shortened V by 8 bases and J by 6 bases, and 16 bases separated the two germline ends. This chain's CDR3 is CASSLGGLAGELFF. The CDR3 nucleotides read TGTGCTAGTTCCCTTGGAGGGTTGGCCGGGGAGCTGTTTTTT.

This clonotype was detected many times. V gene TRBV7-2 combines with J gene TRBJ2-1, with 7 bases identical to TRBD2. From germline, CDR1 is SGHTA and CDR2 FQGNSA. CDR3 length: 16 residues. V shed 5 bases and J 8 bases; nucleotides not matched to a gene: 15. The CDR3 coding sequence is TGTGCCAGCAGCGTTAGCGGTCCCGGGGGAGGGGATGAGCAGTTCTTC. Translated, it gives CASSVSGPGGGDEQFF.

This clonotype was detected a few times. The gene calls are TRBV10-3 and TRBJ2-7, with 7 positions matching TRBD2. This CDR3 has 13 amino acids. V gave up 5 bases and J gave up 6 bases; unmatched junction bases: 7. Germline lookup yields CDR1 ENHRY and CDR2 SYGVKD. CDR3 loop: CAISREADGEQYF. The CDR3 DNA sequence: TGTGCCATCAGTCGGGAGGCCGACGGCGAGCAGTACTTC.

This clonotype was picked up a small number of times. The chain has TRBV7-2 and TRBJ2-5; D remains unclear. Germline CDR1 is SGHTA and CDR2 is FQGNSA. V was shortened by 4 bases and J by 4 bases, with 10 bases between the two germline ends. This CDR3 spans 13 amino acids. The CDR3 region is CASSSRPRETQYF. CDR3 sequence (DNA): TGTGCCAGCAGCTCACGTCCCCGAGAGACCCAGTACTTC.

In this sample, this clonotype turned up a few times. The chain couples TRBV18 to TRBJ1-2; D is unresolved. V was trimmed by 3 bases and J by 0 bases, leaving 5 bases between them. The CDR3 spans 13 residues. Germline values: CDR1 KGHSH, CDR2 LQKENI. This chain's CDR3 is CASSPRANYGYTF. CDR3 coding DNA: TGTGCCAGCTCACCCCGCGCTAACTATGGCTACACCTTC.

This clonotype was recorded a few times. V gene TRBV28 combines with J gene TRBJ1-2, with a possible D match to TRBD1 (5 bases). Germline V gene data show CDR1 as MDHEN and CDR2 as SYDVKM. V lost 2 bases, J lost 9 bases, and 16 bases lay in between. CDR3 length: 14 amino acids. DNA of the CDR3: TGTGCCAGCAGTTTAGAGGGGAGGGCTGGAAGCTACACCTTC. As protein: CASSLEGRAGSYTF.

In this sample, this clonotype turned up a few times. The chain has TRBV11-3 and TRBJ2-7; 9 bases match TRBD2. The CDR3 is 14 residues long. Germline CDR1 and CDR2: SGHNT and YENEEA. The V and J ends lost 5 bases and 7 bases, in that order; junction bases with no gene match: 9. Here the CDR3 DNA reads TGTGCCAGCAGCCCCTTAGCGGGAGCGAATGAGCAGTACTTC. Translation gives CASSPLAGANEQYF.

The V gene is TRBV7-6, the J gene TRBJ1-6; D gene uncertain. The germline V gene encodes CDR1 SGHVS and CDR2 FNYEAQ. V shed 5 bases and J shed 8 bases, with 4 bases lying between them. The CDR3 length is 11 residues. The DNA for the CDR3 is TGTGCCAGCAGCGAGGATTCACCCCTCCACTTT. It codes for CASSEDSPLHF.

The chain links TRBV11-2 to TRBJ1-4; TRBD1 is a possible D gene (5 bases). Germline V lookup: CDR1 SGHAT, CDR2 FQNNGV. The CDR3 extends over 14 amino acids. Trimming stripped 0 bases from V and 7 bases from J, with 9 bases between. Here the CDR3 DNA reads TGTGCCAGCAGCTTAGAGTTGACAGCTGAAAAACTGTTTTTT. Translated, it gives CASSLELTAEKLFF.

The CDR3 loop is CSAIKREGRYEQYF. DNA of the CDR3: TGCAGTGCTATTAAGCGGGAGGGCCGGTACGAGCAGTACTTC. The rearrangement joins TRBV20-1 to TRBJ2-7; TRBD2 agrees at 10 bases. CDR1 and CDR2 from the germline V gene are DFQATT and SNEGSKA (reference sequence). This CDR3 comprises 14 residues. The V and J ends lost 4 bases and 4 bases, in that order; junction bases with no gene match: 7.

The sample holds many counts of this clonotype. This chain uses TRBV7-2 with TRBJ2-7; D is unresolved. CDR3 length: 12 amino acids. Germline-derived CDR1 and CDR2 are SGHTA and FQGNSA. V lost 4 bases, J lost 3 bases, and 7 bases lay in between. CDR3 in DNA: TGTGCCAGCAGCTCTACTATCTACGAGCAGTACTTC. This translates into CASSSTIYEQYF.

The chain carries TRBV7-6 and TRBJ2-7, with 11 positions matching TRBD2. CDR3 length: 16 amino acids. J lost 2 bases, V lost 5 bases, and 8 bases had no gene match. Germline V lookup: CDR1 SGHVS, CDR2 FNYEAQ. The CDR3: CASSPRSGRGAYEQYF. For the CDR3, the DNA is TGTGCCAGCAGCCCACGTAGCGGGAGGGGTGCCTACGAGCAGTACTTC.

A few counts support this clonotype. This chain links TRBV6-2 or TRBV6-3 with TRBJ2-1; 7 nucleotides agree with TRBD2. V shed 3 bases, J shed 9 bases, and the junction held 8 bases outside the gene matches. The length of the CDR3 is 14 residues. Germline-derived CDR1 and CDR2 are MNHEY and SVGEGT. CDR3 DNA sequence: TGTGCCAGCAGTTATTGGTCGGGGGGTAGTGAGCAGTTCTTC. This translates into CASSYWSGGSEQFF.

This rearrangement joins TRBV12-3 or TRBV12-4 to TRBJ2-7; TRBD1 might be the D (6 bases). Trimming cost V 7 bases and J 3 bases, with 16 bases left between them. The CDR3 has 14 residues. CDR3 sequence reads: CASTRRGYGYEQYF. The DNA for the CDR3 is TGTGCCAGCACCAGAAGGGGGTACGGCTACGAGCAGTACTTC.

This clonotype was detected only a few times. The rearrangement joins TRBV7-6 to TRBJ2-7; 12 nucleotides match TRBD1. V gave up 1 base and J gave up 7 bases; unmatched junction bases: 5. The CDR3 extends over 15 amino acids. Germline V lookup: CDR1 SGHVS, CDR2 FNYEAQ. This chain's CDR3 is CASSLEGQGAQEQYF. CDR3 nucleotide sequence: TGTGCCAGCAGCTTAGAGGGACAGGGGGCTCAAGAGCAGTACTTC.

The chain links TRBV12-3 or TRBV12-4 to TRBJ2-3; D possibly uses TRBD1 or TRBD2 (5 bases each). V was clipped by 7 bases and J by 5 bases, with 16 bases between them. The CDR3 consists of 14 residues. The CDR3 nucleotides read TGTGCCAGCACCCCCAACCCGGGGCGAGATACGCAGTATTTT. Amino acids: CASTPNPGRDTQYF.

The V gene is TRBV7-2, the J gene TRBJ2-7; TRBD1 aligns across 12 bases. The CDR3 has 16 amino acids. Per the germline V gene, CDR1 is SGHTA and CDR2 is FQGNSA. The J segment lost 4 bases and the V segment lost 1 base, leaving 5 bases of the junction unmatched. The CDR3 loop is CASSLEGTGGRYEQYF. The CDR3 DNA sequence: TGTGCCAGCAGCTTAGAAGGGACAGGGGGCAGGTACGAGCAGTACTTC.

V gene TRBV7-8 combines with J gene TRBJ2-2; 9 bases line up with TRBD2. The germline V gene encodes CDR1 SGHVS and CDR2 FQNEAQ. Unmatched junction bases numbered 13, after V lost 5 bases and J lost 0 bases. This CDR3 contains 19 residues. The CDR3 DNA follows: TGTGCCAGCAGCCACTTCGCTGGCGGGAGGGCCTCGAACACCGGGGAGCTGTTTTTT. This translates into CASSHFAGGRASNTGELFF.

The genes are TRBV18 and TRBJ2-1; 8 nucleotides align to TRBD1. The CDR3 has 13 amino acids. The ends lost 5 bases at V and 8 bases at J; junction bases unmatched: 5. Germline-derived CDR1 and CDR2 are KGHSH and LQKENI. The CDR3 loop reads CASSRTGPDEQFF. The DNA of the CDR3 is TGTGCCAGCTCAAGGACAGGGCCGGATGAGCAGTTCTTC.